A single sample gave rise to the 21 T cell receptor beta chains below, sequenced in a study of OX40 agonist ivuxolimab in advanced cancers. Produced via immunoSEQ multiplex PCR; TCRdb's table is partial and in-frame only. The sample gives under 65,000 clones, 70% to 90% of which show up once; around 3% is in the top ten. The sample was CD4+ or CD8+ T cells sorted from blood, taken in a trial of the OX40 agonist ivuxolimab. The origin of the receptors is an adult with an advanced solid tumor such as melanoma, head and neck, liver or kidney cancer.

Remarks on this clone: Other DNA sequences in the same sample also yield this CDR3. The chain combines TRBV13 with TRBJ2-7; 10 bases are a match to TRBD2. V gave up 5 bases and J gave up 4 bases; unmatched junction bases: 23. There are 20 residues in the CDR3. Germline V gene lookup returns CDR1 PRHDT and CDR2 FYEKMQ (reference sequence). The CDR3: CASSPPTGYLASGRNYEQYF. The CDR3 nucleotides are TGTGCCAGCAGCCCGCCGACAGGGTATTTGGCTAGCGGGAGAAATTACGAGCAGTACTTC.

V gene TRBV5-1 combines with J gene TRBJ2-1; tentative D call: TRBD1 (5 bases). V lost 4 bases and J 4 bases, leaving 12 bases between the germline ends. The germline gives CDR1 SGHRS, CDR2 YFSETQ. The CDR3 sequence is 14 residues long. CDR3 nucleotide sequence: TGCGCCAGCAGCCAGAGGAAGGGGTACAATGAGCAGTTCTTC. This sequence encodes CASSQRKGYNEQFF.

This clone was observed once. The rearrangement uses TRBV7-2 and TRBJ1-5; 7 bases map to TRBD1. This CDR3 comprises 14 residues. The V gene's germline CDR1 is SGHTA and CDR2 FQGNSA. V shed 5 bases and J 6 bases; nucleotides not matched to a gene: 7. DNA for the CDR3: TGTGCCAGCAGCGCCAGACAGGGAGTTCAGCCCCAGCATTTT. It specifies CASSARQGVQPQHF.

This clone was picked up one time. This sequence joins TRBV13 and TRBJ1-3; D not resolved. The V and J ends lost 1 base and 0 bases respectively, with 10 bases between them. This CDR3 is built from 16 residues. CDR1 and CDR2 from the germline V gene are PRHDT and FYEKMQ (reference sequence). The CDR3 DNA reads TGTGCCAGCAGCTTAGAGGGCCCGAGCTCTGGAAACACCATATATTTT. This encodes CASSLEGPSSGNTIYF. The full variable domain, its missing parts supplied by reference TRBV13 and TRBJ1-3, is AAGVIQSPRHLIKEKRETATLKCYPIPRHDTVYWYQQGPGQDPQFLISFYEKMQSDKGSIPDRFSAQQFSDYHSELNMSSLELGDSALYFCASSLEGPSSGNTIYFGEGSWLTVV.

The chain has TRBV6-4 and TRBJ2-3, with D perhaps given as TRBD1 or TRBD2 (6 bases each). The CDR3 covers 13 residues. V lost 6 bases to trimming and J lost 10 bases, with 17 bases between them. Germline-derived CDR1 and CDR2 are MRHNA and SNTAGT. In nucleotides, the CDR3 is TGTGCCAGCAGCCCTGAGGGGGGCCAGCCGCAGTATTTT. Its translation is CASSPEGGQPQYF.

V usage is TRBV10-3 and J usage is TRBJ2-3; 7 bases align to TRBD2. CDR3 length: 18 amino acids. The germline gives CDR1 ENHRY, CDR2 SYGVKD. The J segment lost 0 bases and the V segment lost 6 bases, leaving 15 bases of the junction unmatched. In DNA form, the CDR3 reads TGTGCCATCAGGTCGGCCGATAGCGGGTTCACTAGCACAGATACGCAGTATTTT. Its protein product is CAIRSADSGFTSTDTQYF.

The chain employs TRBV2 and TRBJ2-7; 10 nucleotides align to TRBD1. The CDR3 extends over 17 amino acids. CDR1 is SNHLY and CDR2 is FYNNEI in the germline V gene. V shed 7 bases, J shed 1 base, and the junction held 13 bases outside the gene matches. Here the CDR3 reads CASTYPGGDRGSYEQYF. DNA of the CDR3: TGTGCCAGCACCTACCCCGGGGGGGACAGGGGTTCCTACGAGCAGTACTTC.

V gene TRBV5-6 combines with J gene TRBJ1-2; D remains unclear. This CDR3 is built from 15 residues. The germline CDR1 and CDR2 sequences are SGHDT and YYEEEE. Trimming removed 1 base from V and 7 bases from J, with 17 bases in between. CDR3 protein: CASSLSLWAPGGYTF. The CDR3 DNA sequence: TGTGCCAGCAGCTTGAGTCTGTGGGCACCGGGTGGCTACACCTTC.

This chain links TRBV2 with TRBJ2-1; D tentatively reads TRBD1 or TRBD2 (5 bases each). The V end lost 4 bases, the J end lost 10 bases, and 17 bases lay between the germline ends. The CDR3 is 14 amino acids. The germline gives CDR1 SNHLY, CDR2 FYNNEI. In DNA form, the CDR3 reads TGTGCCAGCAGTGCGGGACCGTCCCTTGGGGAGCAGTTCTTC. It is translated as CASSAGPSLGEQFF. Full variable domain (outside the CDR3, taken from reference TRBV2 and TRBJ2-1): EPEVTQTPSHQVTQMGQEVILRCVPISNHLYFYWYRQILGQKVEFLVSFYNNEISEKSEIFDDQFSVERPDGSNFTLKIRSTKLEDSAMYFCASSAGPSLGEQFFGPGTRLTVL.

V gene TRBV6-5 combines with J gene TRBJ1-1; unclear D gene. Trimming left V 2 bases short and J 5 bases short, with 6 bases between. The germline V gene has CDR1 MNHEY and CDR2 SVGAGI. The CDR3 is made up of 12 amino acids. The CDR3 reads CASSYDRTEAFF. DNA of the CDR3: TGTGCCAGCAGTTACGATCGGACTGAAGCTTTCTTT.

This chain connects TRBV4-3 to TRBJ2-1; perhaps TRBD2 as D (6 bases). Germline V gene lookup returns CDR1 LGHNA and CDR2 YSLEER. The CDR3 is made up of 16 amino acids. Trimming took off 0 bases at V and 2 bases at J, with 11 bases between the two ends. CDR3: CASSQERRATYNEQFF. For the CDR3, the DNA is TGCGCCAGCAGCCAAGAAAGGAGGGCCACCTACAATGAGCAGTTCTTC.

A few counts support this clone. The chain is built from TRBV2 and TRBJ2-3; unclear D gene. The germline CDR1 and CDR2 sequences are SNHLY and FYNNEI. CDR3 size: 13 residues. The V end lost 1 base, the J end lost 0 bases, and 2 bases lay between the germline ends. CDR3 bases: TGTGCCAGCAGTGAAGGCAGCACAGATACGCAGTATTTT. It is translated as CASSEGSTDTQYF. Full variable domain (remainder filled in from reference TRBV2 and TRBJ2-3): EPEVTQTPSHQVTQMGQEVILRCVPISNHLYFYWYRQILGQKVEFLVSFYNNEISEKSEIFDDQFSVERPDGSNFTLKIRSTKLEDSAMYFCASSEGSTDTQYFGPGTRLTVL.

This clone was counted between two and nine times. This chain connects TRBV4-1 to TRBJ2-7; either TRBD1 or TRBD2 may fit D (6 bases each). CDR1 MGHRA and CDR2 YSYEKL come from the germline V gene. This CDR3 region has 13 residues. V shed 0 bases and J shed 12 bases, with 15 bases lying between them. In DNA form, the CDR3 reads TGCGCCAGCAGCCAAGAGCCGGGGGCCTCCGGGTACTTC. This encodes CASSQEPGASGYF.

This chain links TRBV10-3 with TRBJ1-5; 9 bases align to TRBD1. V lost 0 bases, J lost 4 bases, and 1 base stayed unmatched. From germline, CDR1 is ENHRY and CDR2 SYGVKD. This CDR3 has 15 amino acids. The chain's CDR3 is CAISESQGANQPQHF. The CDR3 DNA sequence: TGTGCCATCAGTGAGTCACAGGGGGCAAATCAGCCCCAGCATTTT.

The chain employs TRBV6-1 and TRBJ2-1; TRBD2 matches at 7 bases. In germline, CDR1 is MNHNS, CDR2 SASEGT. The CDR3 runs to 11 residues. V dropped 6 bases and J dropped 10; count of bases not matched to a gene: 3. DNA for the CDR3: TGTGCCAGCAGCCTAGCGGAAGAGCAGTTCTTC. Translated, it gives CASSLAEEQFF.

DNA for the CDR3: TGTGCCAGCAGTGATTGGCAGGGCACAGATACGCAGTATTTT. This translates into CASSDWQGTDTQYF. The V call is TRBV2, the J call TRBJ2-3, with no clear D. Germline V lookup: CDR1 SNHLY, CDR2 FYNNEI. This CDR3 is 14 amino acids long. Between the trimmed V and J ends, which lost 3 bases and 1 base, there was a span of 8 bases.

The V and J genes are TRBV7-6 and TRBJ2-7; 10 nucleotides line up with TRBD2. In germline, CDR1 is SGHVS, CDR2 FNYEAQ. Losses at the gene ends were 5 bases for V and 2 bases for J; bases not matched to a gene: 3. The CDR3 length is 14 residues. In DNA form, the CDR3 reads TGTGCCAGCAGCCCCCTAGCGGGAGCCTACGAGCAGTACTTC. Its translation is CASSPLAGAYEQYF.

The chain recombines TRBV10-2 with TRBJ2-2; D is perhaps TRBD2 (6 bases). The V gene lost 9 bases and the J gene lost 7 bases, with 15 bases spanning the gap. The germline gives CDR1 WSHSY, CDR2 SAAADI. The CDR3 loop spans 13 amino acids. The CDR3 loop is CASREGAGGELFF. Here the CDR3 DNA reads TGCGCCAGTAGAGAGGGAGCGGGCGGGGAGCTGTTTTTT.

The gene calls are TRBV28 and TRBJ2-4; the D is unclear. Germline CDR1 is MDHEN and CDR2 is SYDVKM. The CDR3 extends over 12 amino acids. Trimming left V 5 bases short and J 9 bases short, with 11 bases between. Here the CDR3 reads CASSVVGRIQYF. The CDR3 DNA is TGTGCCAGCAGTGTAGTGGGCCGCATTCAGTACTTC.

V is TRBV30 and J is TRBJ2-6; D unclear. The CDR3 is 17 amino acids. Germline V CDR1 and CDR2: GTSNPN, SVGIG (reference sequence). Trimming cost V 3 bases and J 0 bases, with 15 bases left between them. CDR3 DNA: TGTGCCTGGAGGGGCTACCACAACCGCTCTGGGGCCAACGTCCTGACTTTC. Translated, it gives CAWRGYHNRSGANVLTF. Combining the CDR3 with reference TRBV30 and TRBJ2-6 gives the whole variable domain SQTIHQWPATLVQPVGSPLSLECTVEGTSNPNLYWYRQAAGRGLQLLFYSVGIGQISSEVPQNLSASRPQDRQFILSSKKLLLSDSGFYLCAWRGYHNRSGANVLTFGAGSRLTVL.

This chain's CDR3 is CASTPGGNNEKLFF. In DNA form, the CDR3 reads TGTGCCAGTACCCCTGGCGGGAACAATGAAAAACTGTTTTTT. The chain couples TRBV19 to TRBJ1-4; no firm D call. Per germline, CDR1 LNHDA and CDR2 SQIVND (reference sequence). Between the trimmed V and J ends, which lost 7 bases and 5 bases, there was a span of 14 bases. The CDR3 is made up of 14 amino acids.